Presented here are 12 T cell receptor beta chains from one specimen sequenced in a study of long-term antiretroviral therapy in people with HIV. The authors ran the immunoSEQ assay, v3.0, at survey level. Profiled with immunoSEQ multiplex PCR; TCRdb holds only in-frame clones, not every one. The table records 20,000 to 25,000 clones, about nine tenths of them present only once. Material: unsorted PBMCs, obtained 0.2 years before starting antiretroviral therapy. Receptor source: a young man with HIV.

The chain is built from TRBV6-5 and TRBJ1-5; the match to TRBD1 covers 8 bases. The CDR3 totals 14 residues. V lost 4 bases, J lost 8 bases, and 7 bases stayed unmatched. Germline-derived CDR1 and CDR2 are MNHEY and SVGAGI. The CDR3 coding sequence is TGTGCCAGCAGTTTGGGGACAGGATATAAGCCCCAGCATTTT. Its protein is CASSLGTGYKPQHF.

V is TRBV7-2 and J is TRBJ2-7; D is unclear. Deletions cut 5 bases from V and 3 bases from J, with 5 bases between. The CDR3 runs to 11 residues. CDR1 and CDR2 from the germline V gene are SGHTA and FQGNSA. The CDR3 nucleotides read TGTGCCAGCAGCCTATACTACGAGCAGTACTTC. It yields the protein CASSLYYEQYF.

In the case of this clone: Sequence at one end of the junction differs from germline and may be a read error. The chain links TRBV5-1 to TRBJ1-2; possibly TRBD1 for D (5 bases). This CDR3 is built from 15 residues. Germline CDR1 is SGHRS and CDR2 is YFSETQ. For the CDR3, the DNA is TGTGCCAGCAGCCCTAACCAGGCAGGGAACTATGGCTACACCTTC. It specifies CASSPNQAGNYGYTF.

The chain joins TRBV10-3 to TRBJ2-7, with 8 bases fitting TRBD1. The CDR3 loop spans 14 amino acids. V dropped 5 bases and J dropped 1; count of bases not matched to a gene: 4. CDR1 is ENHRY, CDR2 SYGVKD, per germline. The CDR3 region has the DNA TGTGCCATCAGTAAGGACAGGGATTCCTACGAGCAGTACTTC. It yields the protein CAISKDRDSYEQYF.

The J gene is TRBJ2-1, the V gene TRBV6-5, with 9 bases lining up with TRBD1. The CDR3 runs 14 residues. V lost 7 bases and J lost 2; bases outside the gene matches: 3. Germline CDR1 is MNHEY and CDR2 is SVGAGI. The CDR3 DNA follows: TGTGCCAGCACCAGGACAGGGGCCTACAATGAGCAGTTCTTC. It yields the protein CASTRTGAYNEQFF.

CDR3 bases: TGTGCCAGCAGCTTAGGCCCTCAGGTTTCAGATACGCAGTATTTT. It translates to CASSLGPQVSDTQYF. This chain uses TRBV7-3 with TRBJ2-3; no clear D. V was trimmed by 2 bases and J by 4 bases, leaving 13 bases between them. The length of the CDR3 is 15 residues. CDR1 is SGHTA, CDR2 FQGTGA, per germline.

The rearrangement uses TRBV18 and TRBJ1-1, with 9 bases matching TRBD1. The CDR3 runs 14 residues. J lost 6 bases, V lost 4 bases, and 6 bases had no gene match. Germline lookup yields CDR1 KGHSH and CDR2 LQKENI. The CDR3 loop is CASSLGQGVAEAFF. CDR3 in DNA: TGTGCCAGCTCACTGGGACAGGGAGTCGCTGAAGCTTTCTTT.

This chain joins TRBV10-3 and TRBJ1-2; D not certain. V lost 6 bases and J lost 2, with 10 bases in between. Germline V CDR1 and CDR2: ENHRY, SYGVKD. The CDR3 runs 13 residues. The CDR3 DNA is TGTGCCATCAGCTCCCGAGCAAACTATGGCTACACCTTC. Residues: CAISSRANYGYTF.

This clone was observed a single time. The V and J genes are TRBV6-6 and TRBJ1-4; D might be TRBD1 (6 bases). The V gene's germline CDR1 is MNHNY and CDR2 SVGAGI (reference sequence). The CDR3 has 12 residues. Trimming shortened V by 7 bases and J by 7 bases, and 10 bases separated the two germline ends. The CDR3 here is CASTQGGEKLFF. CDR3 nucleotide sequence: TGTGCCAGCACCCAAGGGGGTGAAAAACTGTTTTTT.

The genes are TRBV9 and TRBJ2-7; D may correspond to TRBD1 or TRBD2 (6 bases each). Trimming removed 2 bases from V and 6 bases from J, with 18 bases in between. The CDR3 runs to 15 residues. Germline V CDR1 and CDR2: SGDLS, YYNGEE. The CDR3 protein is CASSVGGQLSAEQYF. The CDR3 region has the DNA TGTGCCAGCAGCGTGGGAGGACAGTTAAGTGCCGAGCAGTACTTC. The full variable domain, completed using reference TRBV9 and TRBJ2-7, is DSGVTQTPKHLITATGQRVTLRCSPRSGDLSVYWYQQSLDQGLQFLIQYYNGEERAKGNILERFSAQQFPDLHSELNLSSLELGDSALYFCASSVGGQLSAEQYFGPGTRLTVT.

The rearrangement uses TRBV7-2 and TRBJ2-1; D is unresolved. The ends were cut back, 1 base at V and 8 bases at J, with 6 bases in the middle. The CDR3 length is 12 residues. From germline, CDR1 is SGHTA and CDR2 FQGNSA. DNA of the CDR3: TGTGCCAGCAGCTTAGGAGTGGATGAGCAGTTCTTC. Protein: CASSLGVDEQFF.

This sequence joins TRBV5-1 and TRBJ1-2; no reliable D call. The V gene lost 2 bases and the J gene lost 6 bases, with 20 bases spanning the gap. CDR1 and CDR2 (germline): SGHRS, YFSETQ. The CDR3 is made up of 16 amino acids. The chain's CDR3 is CASSFSTEGRTNGYTF. The CDR3 DNA is TGCGCCAGCAGCTTTAGTACTGAGGGTAGAACTAATGGCTACACCTTC.